These 31 T cell receptor beta chains were all obtained from the same sample, sequenced in a study of early stage breast cancer tumors. The protocol was immunoSEQ multiplex PCR, while the TCRdb copy is restricted to in-frame clones and leaves out a portion. The sample holds roughly 21,000 clones; about 80% are singletons and the top ten take roughly 26%. The sequenced material came from blood. These receptors all come from a person between 60 and 70 years old with breast cancer.

This chain links TRBV5-1 with TRBJ1-3; D ambiguous. The CDR3 runs to 16 residues. Per germline, CDR1 SGHRS and CDR2 YFSETQ. Trimming stripped 1 base from V and 1 base from J, with 12 bases between. The CDR3 protein is CASSLRAGRSGNTIYF. The CDR3 bases are TGCGCCAGCAGCTTGAGAGCGGGGAGATCTGGAAACACCATATATTTT.

This chain joins TRBV4-1 and TRBJ2-3; D is ambiguous. With 0 bases removed from V and 1 base from J, the gap between germline ends came to 8 bases. This CDR3 is built from 15 residues. Germline V gives CDR1 MGHRA, CDR2 YSYEKL. In nucleotides, the CDR3 is TGCGCCAGCAGCCAAGATCTACAGCGCACAGATACGCAGTATTTT. Amino acid sequence: CASSQDLQRTDTQYF.

This clone has only a few counts. V usage is TRBV10-3 and J usage is TRBJ1-5, with 11 bases matching TRBD1. The CDR3 runs to 15 residues. CDR1 is ENHRY and CDR2 is SYGVKD in the germline V gene. The J segment lost 9 bases and the V segment lost 10 bases, leaving 14 bases of the junction unmatched. Written as DNA, the CDR3 is TGTGCCACCTCCGGGGACAGGGGGGGTGCTTGGCCCCAGCATTTT. It encodes CATSGDRGGAWPQHF.

This sequence joins TRBV19 and TRBJ2-7, with TRBD2 as a possible D gene (6 bases). The ends were cut back, 4 bases at V and 3 bases at J, with 10 bases in the middle. Germline V gene lookup returns CDR1 LNHDA and CDR2 SQIVND (reference sequence). CDR3 size: 13 residues. The CDR3 nucleotides read TGTGCCAGTAGTAGAACTAGCCTCTACGAGCAGTACTTC. Its translation is CASSRTSLYEQYF.

J is TRBJ2-1 and V is TRBV5-4, with TRBD1 matching 12 bases. The germline CDR1 and CDR2 sequences are SGHNT and YYREEE (reference sequence). This CDR3 region has 17 residues. V gave up 7 bases and J gave up 7 bases; unmatched junction bases: 15. The CDR3 DNA reads as TGTGCCAGCTCCCGGGGGGGAGGGGACAGGGGGCTAAATGAGCAGTTCTTC. As protein: CASSRGGGDRGLNEQFF.

A few counts support this clone. The chain carries TRBV5-6 and TRBJ1-3, with D unclear. This CDR3 is 14 amino acids long. Germline V gene lookup returns CDR1 SGHDT and CDR2 YYEEEE. With 2 bases removed from V and 7 bases from J, the gap between germline ends came to 13 bases. In DNA form, the CDR3 reads TGTGCCAGCAGCTTAGGGTCCAAAGGGAACACCATATATTTT. This encodes CASSLGSKGNTIYF.

The V call is TRBV7-3, the J call TRBJ2-3; D is perhaps TRBD2 (6 bases). Trimming took off 1 base at V and 4 bases at J, with 9 bases between the two ends. The CDR3 extends over 14 amino acids. Germline CDR1 and CDR2: SGHTA and FQGTGA. CDR3 loop: CASSLMGGPDTQYF. In DNA, the CDR3 is TGTGCCAGCAGCTTAATGGGGGGACCAGATACGCAGTATTTT.

V and J are TRBV6-5 and TRBJ1-5; D not resolved. The germline V gene encodes CDR1 MNHEY and CDR2 SVGAGI. The ends were cut back, 6 bases at V and 2 bases at J, with 14 bases in the middle. The CDR3 has 15 amino acids. The DNA of the CDR3 is TGTGCCAGCAGGGTCCTACCCTGGGGCAATCAGCCCCAGCATTTT. As protein: CASRVLPWGNQPQHF.

This rearrangement joins TRBV5-4 to TRBJ1-4; 7 positions agree with TRBD1. This CDR3 is built from 15 residues. The germline V gene encodes CDR1 SGHNT and CDR2 YYREEE (reference sequence). The V segment lost 4 bases and the J segment 8 bases; nucleotides outside the gene matches: 11. CDR3 nucleotides: TGTGCCAGCAGCGAGGGGACAGAGAGTGGGGAAAAACTGTTTTTT. Protein sequence: CASSEGTESGEKLFF.

This clone was recorded once. This chain connects TRBV4-1 to TRBJ2-1; D uncertain. Per germline, CDR1 MGHRA and CDR2 YSYEKL. The ends were cut back, 1 base at V and 5 bases at J, with 18 bases in the middle. The CDR3 loop spans 17 amino acids. Here the CDR3 DNA reads TGCGCCAGCAGCCAAGTAATCCTAGTCGCTCTTCACAATGAGCAGTTCTTC. As protein: CASSQVILVALHNEQFF.

This clone has more than one count but fewer than ten. The V gene is TRBV7-3, the J gene TRBJ1-2, with 10 nucleotides matching TRBD1. After removal of 4 bases from V and 5 bases from J, the junction contained 1 base not matched to a gene. The CDR3 length is 13 residues. Germline V gives CDR1 SGHTA, CDR2 FQGTGA. The CDR3 is CASSSDRGYGYTF. As DNA, the CDR3 is TGTGCCAGCAGCTCGGACAGGGGGTATGGCTACACCTTC.

The V and J genes are TRBV11-2 and TRBJ2-7, with TRBD2 identical over 10 bases. V was pared by 1 base and J by 7 bases, with 10 bases of the junction left unmatched. Germline lookup yields CDR1 SGHAT and CDR2 FQNNGV. The CDR3 runs 16 residues. CDR3: CASSLGLPGLASEQYF. CDR3 DNA: TGTGCCAGCAGCTTAGGACTTCCGGGACTAGCGTCTGAGCAGTACTTC.

V gene TRBV18 combines with J gene TRBJ1-5; TRBD1 aligns across 7 bases. Germline assignment: CDR1 KGHSH and CDR2 LQKENI. The ends lost 5 bases at V and 2 bases at J; junction bases unmatched: 6. The CDR3 extends over 15 amino acids. The CDR3 nucleotides read TGTGCCAGCTCAACCGGGGGACAGCGCAATCAGCCCCAGCATTTT. Protein sequence: CASSTGGQRNQPQHF. The complete variable domain, with remaining parts taken from reference TRBV18 and TRBJ1-5, reads NAGVMQNPRHLVRRRGQEARLRCSPMKGHSHVYWYRQLPEEGLKFMVYLQKENIIDESGMPKERFSAEFPKEGPSILRIQQVVRGDSAAYFCASSTGGQRNQPQHFGDGTRLSIL.

The rearrangement joins TRBV7-9 to TRBJ1-1; tentatively, D is TRBD1 (5 bases). V lost 5 bases and J 2 bases, leaving 12 bases between the germline ends. CDR1 is SEHNR and CDR2 is FQNEAQ in the germline V gene (reference sequence). The CDR3 is made up of 14 amino acids. Here the CDR3 reads CASSPLGTNTEAFF. Written as DNA, the CDR3 is TGTGCCAGCAGCCCCCTTGGGACTAACACTGAAGCTTTCTTT.

V gene TRBV7-8 combines with J gene TRBJ2-5; 9 bases match TRBD1. The CDR3 has 16 residues. CDR1 and CDR2 from the germline V gene are SGHVS and FQNEAQ. After removal of 3 bases from V and 4 bases from J, the junction contained 9 bases not matched to a gene. CDR3 loop: CASSFAGTGTPETQYF. CDR3 DNA sequence: TGTGCCAGCAGCTTCGCCGGGACAGGGACCCCAGAGACCCAGTACTTC.

The V call is TRBV7-9, the J call TRBJ2-1; the match to TRBD2 covers 7 bases. Germline CDR1 is SEHNR and CDR2 is FQNEAQ (reference sequence). J gave up 0 bases and V 2 bases, and 10 bases lay outside the gene matches. CDR3 length: 18 amino acids. The CDR3 sequence is CASSLLVGGSYSYNEQFF. CDR3 DNA sequence: TGTGCCAGCAGCTTATTAGTGGGAGGGAGCTACTCCTACAATGAGCAGTTCTTC.

The chain uses TRBV5-1 and TRBJ2-5; D ambiguous. Trimming cost V 5 bases and J 1 base, with 12 bases left between them. Per germline, CDR1 SGHRS and CDR2 YFSETQ. The CDR3 loop spans 14 amino acids. In DNA form, the CDR3 reads TGCGCCAGCAGACCCGCCAAGCCCCAAGAGACCCAGTACTTC. Amino acids: CASRPAKPQETQYF.

The chain combines TRBV19 with TRBJ2-3, with D unclear. V was trimmed by 8 bases and J by 0 bases, leaving 12 bases between them. The CDR3 covers 14 residues. Germline CDR1 reads LNHDA; CDR2 reads SQIVND (reference sequence). CDR3 loop: CASRSGLSTDTQYF. The DNA for the CDR3 is TGTGCCAGTCGATCCGGGCTAAGCACAGATACGCAGTATTTT. Complete variable domain (other parts from reference TRBV19 and TRBJ2-3): DGGITQSPKYLFRKEGQNVTLSCEQNLNHDAMYWYRQDPGQGLRLIYYSQIVNDFQKGDIAEGYSVSREKKESFPLTVTSAQKNPTAFYLCASRSGLSTDTQYFGPGTRLTVL.

The chain is built from TRBV18 and TRBJ2-1; 11 bases are a match to TRBD1. There are 15 residues in the CDR3. V lost 3 bases, J lost 6 bases, and 4 bases stayed unmatched. The germline gives CDR1 KGHSH, CDR2 LQKENI. CDR3 nucleotide sequence: TGTGCCAGCTCACCCTCGGGGACAGGGGGCAATGAGCAGTTCTTC. It codes for CASSPSGTGGNEQFF.

The chain combines TRBV7-2 with TRBJ2-3; 12 bases match TRBD2. This CDR3 region has 16 residues. V lost 3 bases, J lost 5 bases, and 6 bases stayed unmatched. CDR1 and CDR2 (germline): SGHTA, FQGNSA. This chain's CDR3 is CASSFSSGGAGDTQYF. The CDR3, as DNA: TGTGCCAGCAGCTTCTCTAGCGGGGGGGCCGGAGATACGCAGTATTTT.

This chain connects TRBV10-2 to TRBJ2-2, with D perhaps matching TRBD2 (7 bases). Germline CDR1 reads WSHSY; CDR2 reads SAAADI. CDR3 length equals 15 residues. Trimming stripped 7 bases from V and 5 bases from J, with 17 bases between. CDR3 region: CASTPEGGLTGELFF. The CDR3 DNA is TGCGCCAGCACGCCCGAGGGGGGGTTGACCGGGGAGCTGTTTTTT.

V is TRBV4-1 and J is TRBJ1-2, with 11 bases lining up with TRBD1. Germline trimming cut 0 bases from V and 4 bases from J; bases unmatched to any gene: 4. Germline V CDR1 and CDR2: MGHRA, YSYEKL. The CDR3 sequence is 16 residues long. CDR3 in amino acids: CASSQDLGTGGYGYTF. The CDR3 DNA sequence: TGCGCCAGCAGCCAAGATCTCGGGACAGGGGGCTATGGCTACACCTTC.

Only a few counts were recorded for this clone. The DNA is left out, because the CDR3 cannot be placed on it with certainty; the CDR3 is given as TCRdb lists it. V and J are TRBV14 and TRBJ2-1. The CDR3 numbers 15 amino acids, ends counted. Germline V gene data show CDR1 as SGHDN and CDR2 as FVKESK. The CDR3: CASSQVGYFGNEQFF.

J is TRBJ2-7 and V is TRBV5-1, with a weak D call TRBD1 (6 bases). Trimming took off 5 bases at V and 4 bases at J, with 19 bases between the two ends. Per germline, CDR1 SGHRS and CDR2 YFSETQ. The CDR3 covers 15 residues. The CDR3 region is CASRPRTAPGYEQYF. The CDR3 bases are TGCGCCAGCAGACCCAGGACAGCGCCCGGGTACGAGCAGTACTTC.

CDR3 residues: CASSLAGGPNEQFF. The CDR3 nucleotides read TGTGCCAGCAGCTTGGCGGGGGGGCCCAATGAGCAGTTCTTC. The chain combines TRBV5-6 with TRBJ2-1, with 8 bases that match TRBD2. V lost 0 bases, J lost 6 bases, and 2 bases stayed unmatched. The CDR3 has 14 residues. Germline assignment: CDR1 SGHDT and CDR2 YYEEEE.

The chain employs TRBV19 and TRBJ1-1, with D maybe TRBD1 (6 bases). The germline gives CDR1 LNHDA, CDR2 SQIVND (reference sequence). The CDR3 has 16 residues. Trimming shortened V by 4 bases and J by 4 bases, and 19 bases separated the two germline ends. The CDR3 is CASSKLYRARSTEAFF. For the CDR3, the DNA is TGTGCCAGTAGTAAACTGTACAGGGCCAGGAGCACTGAAGCTTTCTTT.

The rearrangement links TRBV11-3 to TRBJ2-1; D is unresolved. Trimming removed 1 base at V and 9 bases at J, with 10 bases between. Germline V gives CDR1 SGHNT, CDR2 YENEEA. This CDR3 region has 13 residues. In DNA form, the CDR3 reads TGTGCCAGCAGCTTAGGTTCTGGCGTTGAGCAGTTCTTC. The encoded protein is CASSLGSGVEQFF.

This clone was seen more than once but under ten times. V gene TRBV5-4 combines with J gene TRBJ1-1, with 7 bases lining up with TRBD1. The CDR3 covers 14 residues. The V gene's germline CDR1 is SGHNT and CDR2 YYREEE (reference sequence). V gave up 5 bases and J gave up 3 bases; unmatched junction bases: 7. CDR3 nucleotides: TGTGCCAGCAGTGACAGGGTGGGAGACACTGAAGCTTTCTTT. Translated: CASSDRVGDTEAFF.

This chain joins TRBV10-3 and TRBJ2-2; 8 bases line up with TRBD2. J lost 4 bases, V lost 6 bases, and 7 bases had no gene match. Germline-derived CDR1 and CDR2 are ENHRY and SYGVKD. This CDR3 spans 15 amino acids. The CDR3 protein is CAIRASGSGTGELFF. As DNA, the CDR3 is TGTGCCATCAGGGCAAGCGGGAGTGGCACCGGGGAGCTGTTTTTT.

V is TRBV2 and J is TRBJ2-7, with 10 bases aligning to TRBD2. The junction had 13 bases not matched to a gene; V was cut back by 8 bases and J by 3 bases. Germline values: CDR1 SNHLY, CDR2 FYNNEI. The CDR3 consists of 16 residues. The CDR3 sequence is CASRGLAAKTLYEQYF. CDR3 bases: TGTGCCAGCCGAGGACTAGCGGCGAAAACCCTCTACGAGCAGTACTTC.

This clone came up a few times. The chain has TRBV18 and TRBJ2-7; TRBD2 might be the D (6 bases). The CDR3 is 12 amino acids. Germline assignment: CDR1 KGHSH and CDR2 LQKENI. The V and J ends lost 3 bases and 5 bases respectively, with 8 bases between them. CDR3 coding DNA: TGTGCCAGCTCACCGACTAGTGACGAGCAGTACTTC. Amino acid sequence: CASSPTSDEQYF.